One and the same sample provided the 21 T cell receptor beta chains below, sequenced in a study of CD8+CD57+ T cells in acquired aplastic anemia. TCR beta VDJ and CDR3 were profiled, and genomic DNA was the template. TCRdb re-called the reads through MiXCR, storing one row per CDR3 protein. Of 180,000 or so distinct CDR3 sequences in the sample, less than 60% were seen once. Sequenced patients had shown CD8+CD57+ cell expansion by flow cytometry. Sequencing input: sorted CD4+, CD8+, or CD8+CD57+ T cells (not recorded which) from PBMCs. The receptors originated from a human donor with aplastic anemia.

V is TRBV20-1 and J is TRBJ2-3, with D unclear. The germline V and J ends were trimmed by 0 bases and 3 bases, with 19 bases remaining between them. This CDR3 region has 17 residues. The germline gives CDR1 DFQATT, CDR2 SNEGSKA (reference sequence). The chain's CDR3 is CSARDLGSSLVTDTQYF. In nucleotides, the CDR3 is TGCAGTGCTAGAGATCTTGGTAGCTCGTTGGTTACAGATACGCAGTATTTT.

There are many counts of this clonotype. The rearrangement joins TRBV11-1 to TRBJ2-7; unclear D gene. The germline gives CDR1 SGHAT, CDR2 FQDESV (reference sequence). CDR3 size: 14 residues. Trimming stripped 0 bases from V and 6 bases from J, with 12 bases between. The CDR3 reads CASSLALLAPEQYF. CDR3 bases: TGTGCCAGCAGCTTAGCCCTGCTGGCCCCCGAGCAGTACTTC. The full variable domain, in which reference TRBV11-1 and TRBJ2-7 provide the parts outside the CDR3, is EAEVAQSPRYKITEKSQAVAFWCDPISGHATLYWYRQILGQGPELLVQFQDESVVDDSQLPKDRFSAERLKGVDSTLKIQPAELGDSAMYLCASSLALLAPEQYFGPGTRLTVT.

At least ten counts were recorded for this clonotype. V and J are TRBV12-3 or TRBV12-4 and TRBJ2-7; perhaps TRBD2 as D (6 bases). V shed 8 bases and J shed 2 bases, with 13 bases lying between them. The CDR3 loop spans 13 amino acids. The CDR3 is CASAGGSTYEQYF. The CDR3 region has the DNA TGTGCCAGCGCTGGGGGGTCCACCTACGAGCAGTACTTC.

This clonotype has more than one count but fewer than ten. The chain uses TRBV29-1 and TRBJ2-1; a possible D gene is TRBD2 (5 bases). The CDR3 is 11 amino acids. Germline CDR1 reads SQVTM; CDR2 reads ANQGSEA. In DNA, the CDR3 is TGCAGAGCTGGCGGGTACAATGAGCAGTTCTTC. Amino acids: CRAGGYNEQFF.

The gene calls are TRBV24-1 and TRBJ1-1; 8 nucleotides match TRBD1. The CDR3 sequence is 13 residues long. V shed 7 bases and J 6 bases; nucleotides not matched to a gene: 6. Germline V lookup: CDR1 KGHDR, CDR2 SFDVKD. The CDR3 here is CATRPLQGAEAFF. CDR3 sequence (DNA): TGTGCCACCAGGCCTTTACAGGGGGCTGAAGCTTTCTTT.

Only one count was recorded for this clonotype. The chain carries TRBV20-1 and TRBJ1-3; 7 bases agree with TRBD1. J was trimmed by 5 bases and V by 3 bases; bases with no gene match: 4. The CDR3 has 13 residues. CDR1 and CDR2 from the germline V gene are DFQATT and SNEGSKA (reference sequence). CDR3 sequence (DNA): TGCAGTGCTAGTGGGACAGAAAGAAACACCATATATTTT. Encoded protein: CSASGTERNTIYF.

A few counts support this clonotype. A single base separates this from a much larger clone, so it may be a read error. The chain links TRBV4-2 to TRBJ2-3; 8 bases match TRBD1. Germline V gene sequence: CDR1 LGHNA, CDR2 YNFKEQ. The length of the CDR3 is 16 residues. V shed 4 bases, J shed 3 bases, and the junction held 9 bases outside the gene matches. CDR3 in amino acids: CASSPMTGAGTDTQYF. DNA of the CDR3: TGTGCCAGCAGCCCGATGACAGGGGCCGGAACAGATACGCAGTATTTT.

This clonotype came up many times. The CDR3 sequence: CASSFTGTGTYEQYF. Written as DNA, the CDR3 is TGTGCCAGCAGCTTCACCGGGACAGGCACCTACGAGCAGTACTTC. The V gene is TRBV5-6, the J gene TRBJ2-7; TRBD1 aligns across 8 bases. Per the germline V gene, CDR1 is SGHDT and CDR2 is YYEEEE. J gave up 2 bases and V 2 bases, and 6 bases lay outside the gene matches. The length of the CDR3 is 15 residues.

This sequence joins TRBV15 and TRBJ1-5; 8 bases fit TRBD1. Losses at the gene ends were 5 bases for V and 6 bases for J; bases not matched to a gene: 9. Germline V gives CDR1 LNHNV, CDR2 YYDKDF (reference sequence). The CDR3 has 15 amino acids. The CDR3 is CATSFWAGGRQPQHF. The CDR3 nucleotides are TGTGCCACCAGCTTTTGGGCAGGGGGCCGTCAGCCCCAGCATTTT.

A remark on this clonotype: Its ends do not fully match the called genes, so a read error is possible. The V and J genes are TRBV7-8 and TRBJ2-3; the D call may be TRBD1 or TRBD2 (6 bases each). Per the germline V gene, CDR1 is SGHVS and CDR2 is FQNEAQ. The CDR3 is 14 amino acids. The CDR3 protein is CAGRGGLVGDTQYF. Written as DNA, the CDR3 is TGTGCCGGCAGAGGGGGACTGGTCGGGGATACGCAGTATTTT.

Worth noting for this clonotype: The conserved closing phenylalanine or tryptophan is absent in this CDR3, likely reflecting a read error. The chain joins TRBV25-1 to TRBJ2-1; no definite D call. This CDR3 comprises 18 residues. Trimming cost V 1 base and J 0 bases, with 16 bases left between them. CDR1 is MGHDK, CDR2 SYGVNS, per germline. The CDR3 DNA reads TGTGCCAGCAGTGAATGGGTGGGGTCTTTAAGCTCCTACAATGAGCAGTTCTCC. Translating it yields CASSEWVGSLSSYNEQFS.

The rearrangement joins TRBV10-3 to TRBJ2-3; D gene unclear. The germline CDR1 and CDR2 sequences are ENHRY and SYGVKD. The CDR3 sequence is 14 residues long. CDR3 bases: TGTGCTACACTCCTGCTGCGTAGTCCAGATACGCAGTATTTT. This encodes CATLLLRSPDTQYF.

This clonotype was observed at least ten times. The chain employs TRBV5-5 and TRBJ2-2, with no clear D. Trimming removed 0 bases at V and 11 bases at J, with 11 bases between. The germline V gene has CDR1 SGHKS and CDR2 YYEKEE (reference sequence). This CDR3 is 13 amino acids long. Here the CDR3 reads CASSLAMSRELFF. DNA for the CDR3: TGTGCCAGCAGCTTGGCCATGTCGCGCGAGCTGTTTTTT. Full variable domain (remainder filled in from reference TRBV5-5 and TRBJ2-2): DAGVTQSPTHLIKTRGQQVTLRCSPISGHKSVSWYQQVLGQGPQFIFQYYEKEERGRGNFPDRFSARQFPNYSSELNVNALLLGDSALYLCASSLAMSRELFFGEGSRLTVL.

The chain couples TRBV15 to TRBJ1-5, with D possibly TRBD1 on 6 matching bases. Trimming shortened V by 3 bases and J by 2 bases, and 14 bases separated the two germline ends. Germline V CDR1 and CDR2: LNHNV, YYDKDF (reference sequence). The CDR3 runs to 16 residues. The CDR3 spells CATSSGGLYGNQPQHF. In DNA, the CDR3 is TGTGCCACCAGCAGCGGGGGGCTATACGGCAATCAGCCCCAGCATTTT.

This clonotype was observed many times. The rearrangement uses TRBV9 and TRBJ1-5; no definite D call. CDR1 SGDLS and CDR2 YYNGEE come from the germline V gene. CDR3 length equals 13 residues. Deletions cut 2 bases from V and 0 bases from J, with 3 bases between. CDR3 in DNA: TGTGCCAGCAGCGTTAATAGCAATCAGCCCCAGCATTTT. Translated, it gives CASSVNSNQPQHF. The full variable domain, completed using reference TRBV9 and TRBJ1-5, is DSGVTQTPKHLITATGQRVTLRCSPRSGDLSVYWYQQSLDQGLQFLIQYYNGEERAKGNILERFSAQQFPDLHSELNLSSLELGDSALYFCASSVNSNQPQHFGDGTRLSIL.

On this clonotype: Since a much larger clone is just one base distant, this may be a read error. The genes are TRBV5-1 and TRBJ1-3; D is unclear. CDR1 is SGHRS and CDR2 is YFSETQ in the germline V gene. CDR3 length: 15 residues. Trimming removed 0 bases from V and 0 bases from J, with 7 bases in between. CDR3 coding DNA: TGCGCCAGCAGCTTGGTGCCCGACTCTGGAAACACCATATATTTT. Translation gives CASSLVPDSGNTIYF.

The CDR3 loop reads CSARSGGANRGELFF. In nucleotides, the CDR3 is TGCAGTGCTAGAAGCGGCGGGGCTAACAGAGGGGAGCTGTTTTTT. The rearrangement joins TRBV20-1 to TRBJ2-2; D possibly corresponds to TRBD2 (6 bases). The CDR3 is 15 amino acids. The germline gives CDR1 DFQATT, CDR2 SNEGSKA (reference sequence). Trimming took 2 bases from V and 8 from J, leaving 18 bases between them.

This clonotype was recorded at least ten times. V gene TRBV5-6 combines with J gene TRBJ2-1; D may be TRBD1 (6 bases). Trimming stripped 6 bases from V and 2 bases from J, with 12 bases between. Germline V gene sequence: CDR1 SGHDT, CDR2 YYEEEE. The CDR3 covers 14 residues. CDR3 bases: TGTGCCAGCATCCTACAGGGTACCTACAATGAGCAGTTCTTC. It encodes CASILQGTYNEQFF.

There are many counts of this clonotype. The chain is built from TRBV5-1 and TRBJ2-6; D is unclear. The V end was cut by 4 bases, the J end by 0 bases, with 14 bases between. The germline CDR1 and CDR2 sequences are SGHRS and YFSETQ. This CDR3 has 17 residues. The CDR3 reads CASSPYTSGSGANVLTF. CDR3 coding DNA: TGCGCCAGCAGCCCATATACTTCAGGCTCTGGGGCCAACGTCCTGACTTTC.

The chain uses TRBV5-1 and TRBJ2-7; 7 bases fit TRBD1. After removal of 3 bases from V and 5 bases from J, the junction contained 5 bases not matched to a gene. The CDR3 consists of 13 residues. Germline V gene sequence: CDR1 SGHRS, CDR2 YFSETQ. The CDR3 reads CASSSGQIHEQYF. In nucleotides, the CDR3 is TGCGCCAGCAGCTCGGGACAGATCCACGAGCAGTACTTC.

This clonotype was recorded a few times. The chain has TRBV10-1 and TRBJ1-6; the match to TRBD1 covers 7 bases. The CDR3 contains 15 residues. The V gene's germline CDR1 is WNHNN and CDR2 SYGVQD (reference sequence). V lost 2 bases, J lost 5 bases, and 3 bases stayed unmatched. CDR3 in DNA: TGCGCCAGCAGTGAGGGAGGGGGCAATAATTCACCCCTCCACTTT. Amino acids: CASSEGGGNNSPLHF.